This T cell receptor beta chain appears in the sequencing data of a study of T cell responses to AZD1222 COVID-19 vaccine. General study results and limits: Females outnumbered males among donors, who were mostly white British; clonal diversity was possibly underestimated. Of the AZD1222 recipients, only 5 or 6 were seropositive at baseline.

For this clone: Its antigen is still unknown.

Trimming cost V 3 bases and J 0 bases, with 12 bases left between them. Germline V gene sequence: CDR1 SGHTA, CDR2 FQGNSA. CDR3 length equals 17 residues. The data were produced by immunoSEQ multiplex PCR, yet TCRdb's version contains in-frame clones alone and is incomplete. The table shows 110,000 to 150,000 clones, with around 91% occurring only once. This sample comprised peripheral blood, obtained on day 0 of AZD1222 vaccination. The clonotype was recovered from an adult in good health. This chain connects TRBV7-2 to TRBJ1-6; D might be TRBD1 (6 bases). The CDR3 DNA follows: TGTGCCAGCAGCTTTGGGGGGCCGAGCTCCTATAATTCACCCCTCCACTTT. Protein: CASSFGGPSSYNSPLHF.